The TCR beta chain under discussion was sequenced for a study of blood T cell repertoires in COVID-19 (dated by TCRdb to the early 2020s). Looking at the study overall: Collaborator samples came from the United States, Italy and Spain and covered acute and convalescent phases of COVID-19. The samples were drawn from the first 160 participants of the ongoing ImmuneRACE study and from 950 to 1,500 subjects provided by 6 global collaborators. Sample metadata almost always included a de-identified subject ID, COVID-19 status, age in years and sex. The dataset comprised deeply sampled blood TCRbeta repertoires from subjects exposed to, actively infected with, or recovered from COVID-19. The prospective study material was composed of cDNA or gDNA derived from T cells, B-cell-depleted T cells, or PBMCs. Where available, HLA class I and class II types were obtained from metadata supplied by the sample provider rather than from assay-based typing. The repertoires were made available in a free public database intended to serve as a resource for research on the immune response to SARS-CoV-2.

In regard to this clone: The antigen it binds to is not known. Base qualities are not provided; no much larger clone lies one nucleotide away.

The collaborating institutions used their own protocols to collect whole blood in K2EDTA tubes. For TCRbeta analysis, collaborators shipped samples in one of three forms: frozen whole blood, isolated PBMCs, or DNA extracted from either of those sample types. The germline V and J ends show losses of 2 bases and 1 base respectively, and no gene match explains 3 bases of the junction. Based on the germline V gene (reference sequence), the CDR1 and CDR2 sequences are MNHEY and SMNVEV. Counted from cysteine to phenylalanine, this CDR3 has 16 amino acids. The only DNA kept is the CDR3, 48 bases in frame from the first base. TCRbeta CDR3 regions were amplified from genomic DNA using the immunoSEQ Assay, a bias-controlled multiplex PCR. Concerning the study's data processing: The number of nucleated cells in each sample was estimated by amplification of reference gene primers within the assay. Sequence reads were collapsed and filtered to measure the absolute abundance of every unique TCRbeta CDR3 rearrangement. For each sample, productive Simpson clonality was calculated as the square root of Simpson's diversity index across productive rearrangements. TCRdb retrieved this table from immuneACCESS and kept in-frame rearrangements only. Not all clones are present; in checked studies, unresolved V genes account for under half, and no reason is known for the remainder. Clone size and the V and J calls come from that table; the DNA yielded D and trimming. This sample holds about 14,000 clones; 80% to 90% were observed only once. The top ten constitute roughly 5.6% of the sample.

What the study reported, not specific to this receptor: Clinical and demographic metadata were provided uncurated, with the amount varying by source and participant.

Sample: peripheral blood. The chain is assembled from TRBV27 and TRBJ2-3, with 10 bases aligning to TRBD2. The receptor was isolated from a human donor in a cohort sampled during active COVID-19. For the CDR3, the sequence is CASSLIGTSGTDTQYF. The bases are TGTGCCAGCAGTTTAATTGGGACTAGCGGCACAGATACGCAGTATTTT.